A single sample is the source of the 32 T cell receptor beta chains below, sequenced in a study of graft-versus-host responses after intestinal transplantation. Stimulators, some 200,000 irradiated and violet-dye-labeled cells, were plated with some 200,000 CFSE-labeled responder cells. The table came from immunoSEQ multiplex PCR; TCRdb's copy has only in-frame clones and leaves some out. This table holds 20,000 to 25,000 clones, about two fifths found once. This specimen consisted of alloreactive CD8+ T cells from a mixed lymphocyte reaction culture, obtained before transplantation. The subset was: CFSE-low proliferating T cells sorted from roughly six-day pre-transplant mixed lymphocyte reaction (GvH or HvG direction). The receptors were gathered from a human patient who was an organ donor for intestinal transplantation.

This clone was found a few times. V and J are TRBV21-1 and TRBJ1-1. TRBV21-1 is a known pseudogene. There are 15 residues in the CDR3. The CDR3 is CASSKLWSGRIEAFF. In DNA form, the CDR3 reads TGTGCCAGCAGCAAATTGTGGTCAGGGAGAATTGAAGCTTTCTTT.

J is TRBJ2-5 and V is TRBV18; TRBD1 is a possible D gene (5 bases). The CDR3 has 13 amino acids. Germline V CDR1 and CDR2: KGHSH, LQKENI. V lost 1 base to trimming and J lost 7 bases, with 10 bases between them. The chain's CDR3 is CASSPQGLRTQYF. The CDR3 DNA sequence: TGTGCCAGCTCACCACAGGGGTTAAGGACCCAGTACTTC. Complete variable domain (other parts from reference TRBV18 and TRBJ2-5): NAGVMQNPRHLVRRRGQEARLRCSPMKGHSHVYWYRQLPEEGLKFMVYLQKENIIDESGMPKERFSAEFPKEGPSILRIQQVVRGDSAAYFCASSPQGLRTQYFGPGTRLLVL.

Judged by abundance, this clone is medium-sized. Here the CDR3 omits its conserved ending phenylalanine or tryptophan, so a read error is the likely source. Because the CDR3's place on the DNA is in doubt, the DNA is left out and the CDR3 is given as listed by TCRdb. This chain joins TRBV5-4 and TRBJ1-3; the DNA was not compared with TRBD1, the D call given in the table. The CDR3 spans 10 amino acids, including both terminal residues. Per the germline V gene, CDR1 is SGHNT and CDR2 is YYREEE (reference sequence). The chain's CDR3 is CASSLETEAL.

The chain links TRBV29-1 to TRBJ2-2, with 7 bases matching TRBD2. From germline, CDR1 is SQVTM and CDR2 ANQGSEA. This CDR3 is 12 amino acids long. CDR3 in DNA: TGCGGAGGAGGGGAGGGCACCGGGGAGCTGTTTTTT. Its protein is CGGGEGTGELFF.

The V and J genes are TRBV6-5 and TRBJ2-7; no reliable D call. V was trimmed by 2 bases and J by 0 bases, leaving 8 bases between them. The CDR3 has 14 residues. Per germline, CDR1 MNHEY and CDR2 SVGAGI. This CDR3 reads CASSYDGSSYEQYF. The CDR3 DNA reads TGTGCCAGCAGTTACGACGGCAGCTCCTACGAGCAGTACTTC.

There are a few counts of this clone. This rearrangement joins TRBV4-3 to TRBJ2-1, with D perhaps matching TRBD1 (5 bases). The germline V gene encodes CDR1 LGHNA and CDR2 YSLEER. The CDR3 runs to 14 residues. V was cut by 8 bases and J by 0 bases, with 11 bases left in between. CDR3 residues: CASAVGHSYNEQFF. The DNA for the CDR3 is TGCGCCAGCGCCGTCGGACACTCCTACAATGAGCAGTTCTTC.

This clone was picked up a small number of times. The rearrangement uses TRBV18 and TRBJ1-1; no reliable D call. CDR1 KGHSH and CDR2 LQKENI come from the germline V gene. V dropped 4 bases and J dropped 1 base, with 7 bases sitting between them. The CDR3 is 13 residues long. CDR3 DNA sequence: TGTGCCAGCTCACTGTACAGGAACACTGAAGCTTTCTTT. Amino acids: CASSLYRNTEAFF.

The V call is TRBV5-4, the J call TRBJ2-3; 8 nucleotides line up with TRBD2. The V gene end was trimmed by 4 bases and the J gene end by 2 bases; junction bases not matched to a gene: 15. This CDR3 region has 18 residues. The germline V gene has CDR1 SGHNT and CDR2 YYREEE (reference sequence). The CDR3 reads CASSPSGGTTLITDTQYF. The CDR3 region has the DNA TGTGCCAGCAGCCCATCGGGAGGGACCACCCTGATCACAGATACGCAGTATTTT.

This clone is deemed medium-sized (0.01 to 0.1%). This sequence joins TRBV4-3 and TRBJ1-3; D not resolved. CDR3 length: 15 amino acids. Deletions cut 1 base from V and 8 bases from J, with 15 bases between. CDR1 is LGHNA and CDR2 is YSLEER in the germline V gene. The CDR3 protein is CASSQGLGGKDTIYF. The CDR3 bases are TGCGCCAGCAGCCAAGGGCTGGGCGGCAAGGACACCATATATTTT.

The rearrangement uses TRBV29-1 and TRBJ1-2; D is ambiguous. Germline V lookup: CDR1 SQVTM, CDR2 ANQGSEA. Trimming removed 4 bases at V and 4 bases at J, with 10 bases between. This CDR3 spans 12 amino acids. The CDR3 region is CSVGRPLYGYTF. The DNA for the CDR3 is TGCAGCGTTGGAAGGCCACTCTATGGCTACACCTTC.

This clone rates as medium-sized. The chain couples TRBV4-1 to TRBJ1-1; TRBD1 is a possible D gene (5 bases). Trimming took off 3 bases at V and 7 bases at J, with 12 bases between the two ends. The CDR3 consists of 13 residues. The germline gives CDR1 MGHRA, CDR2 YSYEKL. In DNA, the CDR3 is TGCGCCAGCAGCCATGTGGGGGGGGTTGAAGCTTTCTTT. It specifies CASSHVGGVEAFF.

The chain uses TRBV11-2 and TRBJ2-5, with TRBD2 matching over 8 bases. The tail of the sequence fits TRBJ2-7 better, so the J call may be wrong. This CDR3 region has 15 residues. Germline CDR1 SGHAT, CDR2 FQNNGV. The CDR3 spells CASSRADSGTYEQYF. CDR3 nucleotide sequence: TGTGCCAGCAGCCGAGCAGATAGCGGGACCTACGAGCAGTACTTC.

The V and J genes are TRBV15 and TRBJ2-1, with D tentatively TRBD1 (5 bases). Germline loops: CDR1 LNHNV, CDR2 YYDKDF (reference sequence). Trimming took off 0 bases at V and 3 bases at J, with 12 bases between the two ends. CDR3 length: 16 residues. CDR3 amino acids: CATSRDRQGLYNEQFF. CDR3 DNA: TGTGCCACCAGCAGAGATCGTCAGGGTCTCTACAATGAGCAGTTCTTC.

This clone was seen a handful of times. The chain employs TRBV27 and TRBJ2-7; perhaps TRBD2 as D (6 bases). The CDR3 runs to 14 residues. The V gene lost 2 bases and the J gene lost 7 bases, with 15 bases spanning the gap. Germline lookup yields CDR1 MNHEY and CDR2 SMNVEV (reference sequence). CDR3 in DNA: TGTGCCAGCAGTTTAAGGGACGCTGGGGGGGAGCAGTACTTC. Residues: CASSLRDAGGEQYF.

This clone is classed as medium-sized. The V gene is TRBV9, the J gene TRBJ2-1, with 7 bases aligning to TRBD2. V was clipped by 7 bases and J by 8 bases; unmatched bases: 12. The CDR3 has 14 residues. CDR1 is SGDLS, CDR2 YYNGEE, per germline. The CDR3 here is CASSLSGRPDEQFF. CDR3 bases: TGTGCCAGCTCCTTATCCGGGAGGCCCGATGAGCAGTTCTTC.

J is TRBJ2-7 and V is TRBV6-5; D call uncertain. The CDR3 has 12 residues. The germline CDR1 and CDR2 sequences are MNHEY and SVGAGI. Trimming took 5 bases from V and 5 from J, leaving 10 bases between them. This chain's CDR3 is CASSPRRDEQYF. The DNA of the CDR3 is TGTGCCAGCAGTCCCCGCCGGGACGAGCAGTACTTC.

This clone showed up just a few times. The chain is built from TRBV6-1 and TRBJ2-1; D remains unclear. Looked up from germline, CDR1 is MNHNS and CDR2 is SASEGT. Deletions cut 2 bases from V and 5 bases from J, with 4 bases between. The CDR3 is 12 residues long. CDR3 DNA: TGTGCCAGCAGTGAATTAAACAATGAGCAGTTCTTC. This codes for CASSELNNEQFF.

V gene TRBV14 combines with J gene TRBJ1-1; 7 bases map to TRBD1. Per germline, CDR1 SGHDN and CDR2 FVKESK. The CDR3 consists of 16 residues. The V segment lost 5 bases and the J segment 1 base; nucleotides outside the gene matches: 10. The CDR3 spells CASSKVPNRGNTEAFF. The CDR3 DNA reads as TGTGCCAGCAGCAAGGTCCCGAACAGGGGGAACACTGAAGCTTTCTTT. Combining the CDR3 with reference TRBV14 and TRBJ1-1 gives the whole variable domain EAGVTQFPSHSVIEKGQTVTLRCDPISGHDNLYWYRRVMGKEIKFLLHFVKESKQDESGMPNNRFLAERTGGTYSTLKVQPAELEDSGVYFCASSKVPNRGNTEAFFGQGTRLTVV.

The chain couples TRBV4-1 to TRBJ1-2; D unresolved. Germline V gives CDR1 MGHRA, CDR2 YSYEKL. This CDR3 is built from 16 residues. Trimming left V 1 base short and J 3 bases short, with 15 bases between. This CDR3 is CASSQGSGLGDYGYTF. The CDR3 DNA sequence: TGCGCCAGCAGCCAAGGGTCCGGACTCGGCGACTATGGCTACACCTTC.

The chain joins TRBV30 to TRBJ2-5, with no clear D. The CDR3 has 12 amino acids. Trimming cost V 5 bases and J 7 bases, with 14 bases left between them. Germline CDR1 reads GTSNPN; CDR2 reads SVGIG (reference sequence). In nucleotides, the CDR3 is TGTGCCTGGGATAACAGCTTTCGGACCCAGTACTTC. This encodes CAWDNSFRTQYF. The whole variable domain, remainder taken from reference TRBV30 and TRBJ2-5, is SQTIHQWPATLVQPVGSPLSLECTVEGTSNPNLYWYRQAAGRGLQLLFYSVGIGQISSEVPQNLSASRPQDRQFILSSKKLLLSDSGFYLCAWDNSFRTQYFGPGTRLLVL.

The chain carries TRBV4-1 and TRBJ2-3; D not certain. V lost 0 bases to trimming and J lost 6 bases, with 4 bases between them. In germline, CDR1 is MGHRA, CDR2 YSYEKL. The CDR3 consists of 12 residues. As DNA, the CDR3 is TGCGCCAGCAGCCAAGAGCTGGATACGCAGTATTTT. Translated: CASSQELDTQYF.

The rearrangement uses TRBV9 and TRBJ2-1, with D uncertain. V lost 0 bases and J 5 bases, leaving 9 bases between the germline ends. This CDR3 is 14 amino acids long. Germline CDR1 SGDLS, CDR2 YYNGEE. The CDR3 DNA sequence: TGTGCCAGCAGCGTAGGTGACGACCACAATGAGCAGTTCTTC. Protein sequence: CASSVGDDHNEQFF.

The CDR3 nucleotides are TGTGCCAACCCTGAGGGGAATAGCAATCAGCCCCAGCATTTT. Amino acids: CANPEGNSNQPQHF. This chain connects TRBV6-5 to TRBJ1-5, with D possibly matching TRBD1 (5 bases). This CDR3 comprises 14 residues. The V end lost 10 bases, the J end lost 0 bases, and 13 bases lay between the germline ends. CDR1 and CDR2 (germline): MNHEY, SVGAGI.

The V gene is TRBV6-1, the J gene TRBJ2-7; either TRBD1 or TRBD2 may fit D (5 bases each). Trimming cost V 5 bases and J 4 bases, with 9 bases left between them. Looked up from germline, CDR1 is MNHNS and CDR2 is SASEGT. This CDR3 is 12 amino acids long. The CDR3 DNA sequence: TGTGCCAGCAGTTGGGACGGGTACGAGCAGTACTTC. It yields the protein CASSWDGYEQYF.

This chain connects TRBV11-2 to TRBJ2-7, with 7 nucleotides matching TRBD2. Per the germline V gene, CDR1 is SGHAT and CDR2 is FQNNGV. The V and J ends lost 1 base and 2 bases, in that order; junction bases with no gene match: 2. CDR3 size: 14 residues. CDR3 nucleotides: TGTGCCAGCAGCTTAGCGCTAGCGGCCTACGAGCAGTACTTC. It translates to CASSLALAAYEQYF.

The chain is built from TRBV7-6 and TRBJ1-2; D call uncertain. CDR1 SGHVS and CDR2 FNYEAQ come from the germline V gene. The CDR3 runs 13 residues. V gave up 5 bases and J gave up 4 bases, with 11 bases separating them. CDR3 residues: CASSQSPPYGYTF. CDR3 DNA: TGTGCCAGCAGCCAAAGTCCCCCCTATGGCTACACCTTC.

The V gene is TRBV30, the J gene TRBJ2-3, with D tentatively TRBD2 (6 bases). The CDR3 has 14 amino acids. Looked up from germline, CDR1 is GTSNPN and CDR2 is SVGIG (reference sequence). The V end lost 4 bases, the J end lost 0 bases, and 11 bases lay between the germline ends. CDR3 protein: CAWTGGMSTDTQYF. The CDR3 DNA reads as TGTGCCTGGACTGGCGGGATGAGCACAGATACGCAGTATTTT.

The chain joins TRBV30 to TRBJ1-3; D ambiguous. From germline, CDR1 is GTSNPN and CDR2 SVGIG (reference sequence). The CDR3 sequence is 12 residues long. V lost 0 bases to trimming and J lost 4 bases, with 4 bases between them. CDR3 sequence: CAWSVQGNTIYF. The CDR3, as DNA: TGTGCCTGGAGTGTACAGGGAAACACCATATATTTT.

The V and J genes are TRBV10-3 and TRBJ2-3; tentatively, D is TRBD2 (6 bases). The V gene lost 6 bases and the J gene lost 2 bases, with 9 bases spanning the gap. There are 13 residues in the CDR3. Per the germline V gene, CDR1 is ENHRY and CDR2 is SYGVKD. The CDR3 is CAISLANTDTQYF. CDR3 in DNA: TGTGCCATCAGCCTAGCGAACACAGATACGCAGTATTTT.

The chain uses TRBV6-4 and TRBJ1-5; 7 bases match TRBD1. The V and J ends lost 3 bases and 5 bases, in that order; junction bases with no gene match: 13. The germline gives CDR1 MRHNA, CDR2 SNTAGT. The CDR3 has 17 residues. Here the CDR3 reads CASSDPSYRGPDQPQHF. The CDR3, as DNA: TGTGCCAGCAGTGATCCAAGCTACAGGGGACCCGATCAGCCCCAGCATTTT.

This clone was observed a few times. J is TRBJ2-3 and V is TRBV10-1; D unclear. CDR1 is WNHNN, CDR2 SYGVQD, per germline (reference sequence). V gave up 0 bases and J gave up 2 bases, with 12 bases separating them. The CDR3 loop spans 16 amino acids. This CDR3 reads CASSESFHSVTDTQYF. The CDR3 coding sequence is TGCGCCAGCAGTGAGTCTTTTCACTCCGTCACAGATACGCAGTATTTT.

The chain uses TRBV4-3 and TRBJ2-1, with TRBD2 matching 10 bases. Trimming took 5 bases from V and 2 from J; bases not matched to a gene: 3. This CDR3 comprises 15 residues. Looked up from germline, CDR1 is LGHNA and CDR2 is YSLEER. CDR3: CASSSGLAAYNEQFF. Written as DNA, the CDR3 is TGCGCCAGCAGCTCAGGACTAGCGGCCTACAATGAGCAGTTCTTC.